This T cell receptor beta chain was obtained from a study of technical replicates of blood from a few donors (dated by TCRdb to about 2017). Between the V and J ends, shortened by 6 bases and 4 bases respectively, the junction contains 19 bases. The germline V gene (reference sequence) gives CDR1 as MNHEY and CDR2 as SMNVEV. The CDR3 goes from the cysteine to the phenylalanine over 15 residues. The CDR3 DNA has 45 bases and is translated from base 1. The receptor library was made with the immunoSEQ multiplex PCR assay. The source is immuneACCESS, and TCRdb retained only in-frame sequences with V and J called. Part of the clones is not carried over; for the studies checked, unresolved V genes explain less than half of this, and the remainder is unexplained. This sample comprises 90,000 to 100,000 clones, less than 95% of them detected only once. Roughly 0.31% of the sample goes to the ten largest clones.

This clone was recorded once. The antigen this receptor binds is unknown. Nothing much larger sits one base from this clone, and base qualities are not available. The sequenced material came from T cells isolated from PBMCs. In this chain, TRBV27 is recombined with TRBJ2-7, with the D gene uncertain. This TCR was recovered from a human donor in good health. DNA sequence: TGTGCCAGCAGATTAAATATAGGCGGTGAGTACGAGCAGTACTTC. Translated, it reads CASRLNIGGEYEQYF.